Sequencing of this T cell receptor beta chain was carried out in a study of T cell responses to AZD1222 COVID-19 vaccine. V dropped 4 bases and J dropped 6; count of bases not matched to a gene: 8. This CDR3 is 16 amino acids long. Germline V gives CDR1 MNHEY, CDR2 SVGEGT. Profiling relied on immunoSEQ multiplex PCR, and the TCRdb table lists in-frame clones only, not all of them. Of about 83,000 clones listed, about 84% are singletons. Notes on the study in general: White British ancestry dominated among donors, who included more females, and clonal diversity was possibly underestimated.

As regards this clone: The antigen remains unidentified.

The starting material was peripheral blood, obtained on day 0 of AZD1222 vaccination. The chain has TRBV6-2 or TRBV6-3 and TRBJ2-2; 10 bases are a match to TRBD2. The TCR was taken from an adult in good health. The CDR3 region is CASSSWSGRGPGELFF. In DNA form, the CDR3 reads TGTGCCAGCAGTTCTTGGAGCGGGAGGGGTCCCGGGGAGCTGTTTTTT.